What follows is one T cell receptor (beta chain) and its context. The data were obtained in a study of T cell changes during pregnancy in multiple sclerosis. Here immunoSEQ multiplex PCR was the method, and the copy in TCRdb shows in-frame clones only, minus some. Of 55,000 to 85,000 clones listed, roughly 94% were seen once; the top ten hold about 0.61%. The sample in question was peripheral blood, obtained in the third trimester of pregnancy. The sequence derives from a female donor with multiple sclerosis, enrolled in a pregnancy study.

CDR3 DNA sequence: TGTGCCAGCAGTTTAGGTAGCGGCGAGCAGTACTTC. This codes for CASSLGSGEQYF. This chain connects TRBV27 to TRBJ2-7; possibly TRBD2 for D (6 bases). Germline-derived CDR1 and CDR2 are MNHEY and SMNVEV (reference sequence). With 2 bases removed from V and 6 bases from J, the gap between germline ends came to 8 bases. The CDR3 extends over 12 amino acids.